A single sample is the source of the 27 T cell receptor beta chains below, sequenced in a study of response to subunit inactivated influenza vaccine. Using its own MiXCR run on the RT-PCR reads, TCRdb lists one record per CDR3 protein. Of hundreds of thousands of distinct CDR3 sequences in the sample, approximately 7.7% were seen once. This specimen was PBMCs from blood, taken less than 30 months after vaccination. These receptors were collected from a man aged 45 to 70 who received an inactivated influenza vaccine.

Many counts were recorded for this clonotype. This rearrangement joins TRBV5-1 to TRBJ1-1; D is undetermined. Trimming cost V 1 base and J 1 base, with 8 bases left between them. This CDR3 has 14 amino acids. Germline V gene sequence: CDR1 SGHRS, CDR2 YFSETQ. The CDR3 sequence is CASSLKRGNTEAFF. In DNA, the CDR3 is TGCGCCAGCAGCTTGAAGCGGGGGAACACTGAAGCTTTCTTT.

V usage is TRBV12-3 or TRBV12-4 and J usage is TRBJ2-7; 7 nucleotides align to TRBD2. The V segment lost 2 bases and the J segment 6 bases; nucleotides outside the gene matches: 7. The CDR3 has 14 amino acids. In DNA, the CDR3 is TGTGCCAGCAGTTTATCGGGGGGACCGCGCGAGCAGTACTTC. Amino acid sequence: CASSLSGGPREQYF.

The chain has TRBV7-9 and TRBJ2-7, with D perhaps assigned TRBD1 or TRBD2 (5 bases each). The CDR3 has 15 residues. The V gene lost 4 bases and the J gene lost 2 bases, with 15 bases spanning the gap. CDR1 is SEHNR, CDR2 FQNEAQ, per germline (reference sequence). CDR3 coding DNA: TGTGCCAGCAGCTCAACTCCGGGACGGGCCTACGAGCAGTACTTC. Translating gives CASSSTPGRAYEQYF.

This clonotype was observed a few times. The chain couples TRBV28 to TRBJ2-4; possible D gene TRBD1, 6 bases. In germline, CDR1 is MDHEN, CDR2 SYDVKM. Trimming left V 6 bases short and J 2 bases short, with 14 bases between. There are 15 residues in the CDR3. The CDR3 DNA sequence: TGTGCCAGCAGAGGACAGAGCCCTACCAAAAACATTCAGTACTTC. Translated: CASRGQSPTKNIQYF.

V is TRBV29-1 and J is TRBJ2-7; TRBD2 matches 13 bases. V was pared by 6 bases and J by 6 bases, with 8 bases of the junction left unmatched. Germline V lookup: CDR1 SQVTM, CDR2 ANQGSEA. The CDR3 sequence is 14 residues long. CDR3 in DNA: TGCAGCGTGGGACTAGCGGGACCGGGAGCCGAGCAGTACTTC. This encodes CSVGLAGPGAEQYF.

The CDR3 loop reads CASSRPTGSSNQPQHF. The CDR3 nucleotides are TGTGCCAGCAGTAGACCGACAGGGAGCAGCAATCAGCCCCAGCATTTT. The chain uses TRBV6-2 or TRBV6-3 and TRBJ1-5, with TRBD1 matching 7 bases. With V trimmed by 5 bases and J by 1 base, 8 bases remained unmatched. The CDR3 is 16 residues long. CDR1 is MNHEY, CDR2 SVGEGT, per germline.

The genes are TRBV3-1 and TRBJ2-7; D is tentatively TRBD1 or TRBD2 (5 bases each). Germline-derived CDR1 and CDR2 are LGHDT and YNNKEL (reference sequence). The CDR3 loop spans 13 amino acids. Between the trimmed V and J ends, which lost 4 bases and 6 bases, there was a span of 13 bases. The CDR3 region is CASSLPGTTEQYF. As DNA, the CDR3 is TGTGCCAGCAGCCTACCCGGGACGACCGAGCAGTACTTC.

This clonotype was found a few times. V gene TRBV3-1 combines with J gene TRBJ2-6; possibly TRBD2 for D (5 bases). This CDR3 is 16 amino acids long. The ends were cut back, 0 bases at V and 0 bases at J, with 6 bases in the middle. Germline CDR1 and CDR2: LGHDT and YNNKEL (reference sequence). This chain's CDR3 is CASSQDGVSGANVLTF. The CDR3 coding sequence is TGTGCCAGCAGCCAAGACGGGGTCTCTGGGGCCAACGTCCTGACTTTC.

The chain has TRBV7-2 and TRBJ2-3; the D is unclear. The V gene lost 5 bases and the J gene lost 8 bases, with 14 bases spanning the gap. There are 13 residues in the CDR3. The germline V gene encodes CDR1 SGHTA and CDR2 FQGNSA. CDR3 in DNA: TGTGCCAGCAGCCTAAAGGGTTCGGGTACGCAGTATTTT. It encodes CASSLKGSGTQYF.

This clonotype was seen a handful of times. The chain combines TRBV20-1 with TRBJ2-5; 7 bases are shared with TRBD1. This CDR3 comprises 14 residues. Per germline, CDR1 DFQATT and CDR2 SNEGSKA (reference sequence). J gave up 0 bases and V 4 bases, and 5 bases lay outside the gene matches. In DNA form, the CDR3 reads TGCAGTGCTATGCTTGGGACAGACCAAGAGACCCAGTACTTC. It yields the protein CSAMLGTDQETQYF.

This clonotype was counted ten times or more. The chain recombines TRBV11-2 with TRBJ2-7, with 8 bases matching TRBD1. CDR1 and CDR2 from the germline V gene are SGHAT and FQNNGV. The CDR3 is made up of 15 amino acids. The V segment lost 5 bases and the J segment 3 bases; nucleotides outside the gene matches: 9. The DNA of the CDR3 is TGTGCCAGCAGCCCCGCGACAGGGGTGGGCTACGAGCAGTACTTC. Residues: CASSPATGVGYEQYF.

The genes are TRBV13 and TRBJ2-1; TRBD2 matches 7 bases. Germline loops: CDR1 PRHDT, CDR2 FYEKMQ (reference sequence). CDR3 length: 13 residues. Trimming removed 4 bases from V and 9 bases from J; junction bases left unmatched: 6. The CDR3 region has the DNA TGTGCCAGCAGCTGGGGGGGTAGGCTTGAGCAGTTCTTC. This codes for CASSWGGRLEQFF.

The chain employs TRBV29-1 and TRBJ2-7; 11 bases agree with TRBD1. Germline-derived CDR1 and CDR2 are SQVTM and ANQGSEA. The CDR3 sequence is 13 residues long. The J segment lost 2 bases and the V segment lost 7 bases, leaving 4 bases of the junction unmatched. In DNA, the CDR3 is TGCAGCGCCGGACAGGGGGCGGCCTACGAGCAGTACTTC. The encoded protein is CSAGQGAAYEQYF.

A few counts support this clonotype. V is TRBV14 and J is TRBJ1-3; D unresolved. Trimming cost V 4 bases and J 0 bases, with 10 bases left between them. The CDR3 is 15 amino acids. The V gene's germline CDR1 is SGHDN and CDR2 FVKESK. CDR3 nucleotide sequence: TGTGCCAGCAGCCGAGGACCGAACTCTGGAAACACCATATATTTT. Translation: CASSRGPNSGNTIYF.

This clonotype was detected ten times or more. This chain links TRBV29-1 with TRBJ1-5; D gene uncertain. This CDR3 is built from 13 residues. The germline V and J ends were trimmed by 5 bases and 0 bases, with 8 bases remaining between them. Germline V gene lookup returns CDR1 SQVTM and CDR2 ANQGSEA. In DNA, the CDR3 is TGCAGCGTTTTGGCAAATAGCAATCAGCCCCAGCATTTT. Encoded protein: CSVLANSNQPQHF.

This chain connects TRBV19 to TRBJ2-3; D not certain. Looked up from germline, CDR1 is LNHDA and CDR2 is SQIVND (reference sequence). Trimming removed 1 base from V and 7 bases from J, with 12 bases in between. The CDR3 has 14 amino acids. CDR3 sequence: CASSIGGSGHTQYF. DNA for the CDR3: TGTGCCAGTAGTATAGGCGGCTCTGGCCATACGCAGTATTTT.

The chain recombines TRBV3-1 with TRBJ2-5; 11 nucleotides align to TRBD2. The CDR3 runs to 18 residues. Germline V CDR1 and CDR2: LGHDT, YNNKEL (reference sequence). Trimming at V came to 5 bases and at J to 1 base, leaving 12 bases not matched to a gene. For the CDR3, the DNA is TGTGCCAGCAGCAAGCAGGGCCCTGGGACTAGCGGCCAAGAGACCCAGTACTTC. This codes for CASSKQGPGTSGQETQYF.

This clonotype was seen repeatedly, ten times or more. The chain employs TRBV5-1 and TRBJ1-1; possibly TRBD1 for D (6 bases). The V end was cut by 5 bases, the J end by 1 base, with 9 bases between. Germline V gene sequence: CDR1 SGHRS, CDR2 YFSETQ. The CDR3 runs 13 residues. The CDR3 region is CASRSTGNTEAFF. The CDR3 DNA reads TGCGCCAGCAGGTCGACAGGGAACACTGAAGCTTTCTTT.

This clonotype came up many times. This rearrangement joins TRBV5-5 to TRBJ2-3; D gene unclear. The CDR3 loop spans 12 amino acids. Germline assignment: CDR1 SGHKS and CDR2 YYEKEE (reference sequence). V was cut by 4 bases and J by 2 bases, with 5 bases left in between. The CDR3 protein is CASSPITDTQYF. The CDR3 DNA sequence: TGTGCCAGCAGCCCCATCACAGATACGCAGTATTTT. The whole variable domain, remainder taken from reference TRBV5-5 and TRBJ2-3, is DAGVTQSPTHLIKTRGQQVTLRCSPISGHKSVSWYQQVLGQGPQFIFQYYEKEERGRGNFPDRFSARQFPNYSSELNVNALLLGDSALYLCASSPITDTQYFGPGTRLTVL.

This clonotype turned up a few times. The chain uses TRBV7-9 and TRBJ1-5; 7 bases map to TRBD1. Germline V gene data show CDR1 as SEHNR and CDR2 as FQNEAQ (reference sequence). This CDR3 is 15 amino acids long. The V and J ends lost 1 base and 4 bases, in that order; junction bases with no gene match: 4. CDR3 amino acids: CASSLVGGVNQPQHF. CDR3 nucleotide sequence: TGTGCCAGCAGCTTAGTAGGGGGCGTGAATCAGCCCCAGCATTTT. Full variable domain (outside the CDR3, taken from reference TRBV7-9 and TRBJ1-5): DTGVSQNPRHKITKRGQNVTFRCDPISEHNRLYWYRQTLGQGPEFLTYFQNEAQLEKSRLLSDRFSAERPKGSFSTLEIQRTEQGDSAMYLCASSLVGGVNQPQHFGDGTRLSIL.

The rearrangement links TRBV27 to TRBJ2-7, with 11 bases lining up with TRBD2. The J segment lost 1 base and the V segment lost 0 bases, leaving 2 bases of the junction unmatched. The CDR3 covers 16 residues. The germline V gene encodes CDR1 MNHEY and CDR2 SMNVEV (reference sequence). The CDR3 DNA reads TGTGCCAGCAGTTTATCACTAGCGGGAGCATCCTACGAGCAGTACTTC. Protein product: CASSLSLAGASYEQYF.

This clonotype showed up many times. The chain uses TRBV6-5 and TRBJ2-7; TRBD1 agrees at 9 bases. V was clipped by 0 bases and J by 3 bases; unmatched bases: 9. CDR1 is MNHEY and CDR2 is SVGAGI in the germline V gene. The CDR3 has 17 residues. CDR3 loop: CASSYSIPGQGFYEQYF. CDR3 sequence (DNA): TGTGCCAGCAGTTACTCAATACCGGGACAGGGTTTCTACGAGCAGTACTTC.

A few counts support this clonotype. The chain combines TRBV6-1 with TRBJ1-4; D is uncertain. V lost 6 bases and J 3 bases, leaving 11 bases between the germline ends. Germline CDR1 MNHNS, CDR2 SASEGT. The CDR3 is 14 amino acids. The CDR3 DNA is TGTGCCAGCAGACTAGCCGGGTCTAATGAAAAACTGTTTTTT. It translates to CASRLAGSNEKLFF.

The V call is TRBV20-1, the J call TRBJ1-3; unclear D gene. CDR1 and CDR2 (germline): DFQATT, SNEGSKA (reference sequence). The V end lost 0 bases, the J end lost 3 bases, and 9 bases lay between the germline ends. CDR3 length equals 14 residues. CDR3 sequence reads: CSARDPRSGNTIYF. As DNA, the CDR3 is TGCAGTGCTAGAGATCCACGTAGTGGAAACACCATATATTTT.

A few counts support this clonotype. The rearrangement uses TRBV20-1 and TRBJ2-2; D gene ambiguous. Germline CDR1 and CDR2: DFQATT and SNEGSKA (reference sequence). The germline V and J ends were trimmed by 1 base and 5 bases, with 11 bases remaining between them. The length of the CDR3 is 14 residues. The CDR3 DNA reads as TGCAGTGCTAGAGCCGGGCCTGGGACCGGGGAGCTGTTTTTT. This translates into CSARAGPGTGELFF.

V usage is TRBV24-1 and J usage is TRBJ2-1; the D gene is possibly TRBD2 (6 bases). The germline V gene encodes CDR1 KGHDR and CDR2 SFDVKD. V was clipped by 7 bases and J by 10 bases, with 13 bases between them. The length of the CDR3 is 12 residues. The CDR3 reads CATSGDSKEQFF. Written as DNA, the CDR3 is TGTGCCACCAGCGGGGACTCGAAAGAGCAGTTCTTC.

The sample holds a few counts of this clonotype. The CDR3 loop reads CAISGGRGETQYF. CDR3 nucleotide sequence: TGTGCCATCAGTGGTGGCAGGGGTGAGACCCAGTACTTC. The chain is built from TRBV10-3 and TRBJ2-5; D might be TRBD1 (6 bases). V was shortened by 4 bases and J by 5 bases, with 11 bases between the two germline ends. The V gene's germline CDR1 is ENHRY and CDR2 SYGVKD. CDR3 length: 13 residues.